This is a list of T cell receptor beta chains from one sample in a study of naive and memory T cell subsets. TCRdb reprocessed the UMI-ligation and nested PCR reads via MiXCR and lists one record per CDR3 protein. This table has roughly 91,000 distinct CDR3 sequences, roughly 14% appearing once. The specimen was central memory CD4+ T cells from blood. These receptors originate from a human donor in good health. The CDR3 runs from the conserved cysteine through the conserved F or W. The D gene is left open where the match is weak. Some rows mark clone size as missing; the rest say once, few, many or name a class of expanded clone.

TRBJ2-1,many,-,15,TRBV10-3,CAISESRDRLNEQFF,TGTGCCATCAGTGAGTCGAGAGACCGCCTCAATGAGCAGTTCTTC
TRBJ2-7,many,-,12,TRBV20-1,CSAGTPGNEQYF,TGCAGTGCTGGGACTCCCGGCAACGAGCAGTACTTC
TRBJ2-7,medium-sized,TRBD2,15,TRBV4-1,CASSQPGTSAYEQYF,TGCGCCAGCAGCCAACCCGGGACTAGCGCGTACGAGCAGTACTTC
TRBJ2-1,-,-,14,TRBV6-2/TRBV6-3,CASSPGPGVDEQFF,TGTGCCAGCAGTCCTGGCCCTGGAGTAGATGAGCAGTTCTTC
TRBJ2-4,many,-,14,TRBV6-5,CASSSSLAKNIQYF,TGTGCCAGCAGTTCGAGTCTAGCCAAAAACATTCAGTACTTC
TRBJ2-7,-,-,14,TRBV5-1,CASSSAGSNYEQYF,TGCGCCAGCAGCTCAGCTGGCAGTAACTACGAGCAGTACTTC
TRBJ1-2,-,-,14,TRBV12-5,CASGLDRGNYGYTF,TGTGCTAGTGGTTTGGATAGGGGTAACTATGGCTACACCTTC
TRBJ2-7,few,TRBD1,13,TRBV29-1,CSVQRDRVGEQYF,TGCAGCGTTCAGCGTGACAGGGTTGGCGAGCAGTACTTC
TRBJ1-1,few,-,12,TRBV29-1,CSASHGQTEAFF,TGCAGCGCGTCCCACGGACAGACTGAAGCTTTCTTT
TRBJ1-4,-,-,15,TRBV9,CASSPSVAANEKLFF,TGTGCCAGCAGCCCGAGCGTAGCGGCTAATGAAAAACTGTTTTTT
TRBJ1-2,few,-,12,TRBV7-2,CASSLDAYGYTF,TGTGCCAGCAGCTTAGATGCGTATGGCTACACCTTC
TRBJ2-2,many,-,13,TRBV20-1,CSAVGFAAGELFF,TGCAGTGCTGTAGGTTTTGCTGCCGGGGAGCTGTTTTTT
TRBJ2-3,-,-,16,TRBV5-5,CASSLRGACSADTQYF,TGTGCCAGCAGCTTGCGGGGGGCCTGCAGCGCAGATACGCAGTATTTT
TRBJ1-5,-,TRBD1,14,TRBV20-1,CSAGGQAMNQPQHF,TGCAGTGCCGGAGGACAGGCTATGAATCAGCCCCAGCATTTT
TRBJ2-6,-,TRBD1,17,TRBV7-8,CASSLVTGGSGANVLTF,TGTGCCAGCAGCTTAGTGACAGGGGGTTCTGGGGCCAACGTCCTGACTTTC
TRBJ2-3,many,TRBD2,16,TRBV20-1,CSARETSGSPTDTQYF,TGCAGTGCTAGGGAGACTAGCGGGAGCCCCACAGATACGCAGTATTTT
TRBJ1-3,-,-,14,TRBV10-3,CAICEGLSGNTIYF,TGTGCCATCTGTGAGGGACTCTCTGGAAACACCATATATTTT
TRBJ1-2,-,TRBD1,12,TRBV5-1,CASSLEGGGYTF,TGCGCCAGCAGCTTGGAAGGGGGCGGCTACACCTTC
TRBJ1-2,few,TRBD1,16,TRBV25-1,CASSDRTFGQGFGYTF,TGTGCCAGCAGTGACCGTACTTTTGGACAGGGTTTTGGCTACACCTTC
TRBJ2-5,-,TRBD2,15,TRBV20-1,CSARAPGTRGVAQYF,TGCAGTGCTAGAGCCCCCGGGACTAGAGGGGTGGCCCAGTACTTC
TRBJ1-3,few,-,15,TRBV4-1,CASSQNRISGNTIYF,TGCGCCAGCAGCCAAAATCGTATCTCTGGAAACACCATATATTTT
TRBJ2-3,many,-,17,TRBV27,CASSLSRSGASTDTQYF,TGTGCCAGCAGTTTATCGCGGAGTGGCGCCAGCACAGATACGCAGTATTTT
TRBJ2-3,many,TRBD1,15,TRBV20-1,CSAYPRGQGLDTQYF,TGCAGTGCTTATCCTCGCGGACAGGGGTTAGATACGCAGTATTTT
TRBJ2-7,few,TRBD1,14,TRBV27,CASSPGTGWDEQYF,TGTGCCAGCAGTCCCGGGACAGGGTGGGACGAGCAGTACTTC